The TCR beta chain described here comes from a study of T cell responses to AZD1222 COVID-19 vaccine. Study-level findings and limits: Vaccine-related CD4 TCRs covered spike, predominating at 160-218 and 743-854. Only six people who got AZD1222 tested seropositive at baseline.

V lost 2 bases, J lost 3 bases, and 14 bases lay in between. Germline values: CDR1 SGHVS, CDR2 FQNEAQ. CDR3 length: 15 residues. Second doses at about 4 or about 12 weeks were pooled. Assay used: immunoSEQ multiplex PCR; TCRdb lists only in-frame clones, some missing. The sample has 70,000 to 85,000 clones; about four fifths are singletons. A remark on this clone: The antigen is not known.

The clonotype comes from an adult who received the AZD1222 COVID-19 vaccine. V and J are TRBV7-8 and TRBJ2-7, with a possible D match to TRBD2 (6 bases). This material consisted of peripheral blood, taken 28 days after the second AZD1222 dose. In nucleotides, the CDR3 is TGTGCCAGCAGCTTAAGTCGCGGGACTGACTACGAGCAGTACTTC. It specifies CASSLSRGTDYEQYF.